These T cell receptor beta chains were read from a single sample in a study of PD-1 blockade in classical Hodgkin lymphoma. The protocol was immunoSEQ multiplex PCR, while the TCRdb copy is restricted to in-frame clones and leaves out a portion. The sample consists of some 13,000 clones, 82% of them appearing once. The specimen was peripheral blood mononuclear cells (PBMCs), collected at baseline. These receptors were obtained from a human donor with classical Hodgkin lymphoma. Both conserved end residues are part of each CDR3. A D gene is named only where the DNA matches it firmly. A row's size may be missing; if present it is once, few, many or a size class.

clone_size: .; v_call: TRBV27; d_call: TRBD1; j_call: TRBJ2-2; cdr3_nt: TGTGCCAGCAGTTTATGGACAGGGGTCACCGGGGAGCTGTTTTTT; cdr3_aa: CASSLWTGVTGELFF
clone_size: .; v_call: TRBV5-4; d_call: .; j_call: TRBJ1-2; cdr3_nt: TGTGCCAGCAGCCTCCATCCGGGCTCTTATGGCTACACCTTC; cdr3_aa: CASSLHPGSYGYTF
clone_size: .; v_call: TRBV7-9; d_call: .; j_call: TRBJ2-3; cdr3_nt: TGTGCCAGCAGCTTTGCGGAGACCGGGGATACGCAGTATTTT; cdr3_aa: CASSFAETGDTQYF
clone_size: .; v_call: TRBV5-1; d_call: .; j_call: TRBJ1-2; cdr3_nt: TGCGCCAGCTCTCGATTCCAGGATTATGGCTACACCTTC; cdr3_aa: CASSRFQDYGYTF
clone_size: .; v_call: TRBV7-9; d_call: .; j_call: TRBJ2-7; cdr3_nt: TGTGCCAGCAGCTTAATCTTTGGTCTCAGCTCCTACGAGCAGTACTTC; cdr3_aa: CASSLIFGLSSYEQYF
clone_size: .; v_call: TRBV18; d_call: .; j_call: TRBJ2-7; cdr3_nt: TGTGCCAGCTCACCATCAATCTCCTACGAGCAGTACTTC; cdr3_aa: CASSPSISYEQYF
clone_size: .; v_call: TRBV7-6; d_call: .; j_call: TRBJ2-2; cdr3_nt: TGTGCCAGCAGCCAAAGCGATCCGGGCCCCGGGGAGCTGTTTTTT; cdr3_aa: CASSQSDPGPGELFF
clone_size: .; v_call: TRBV19; d_call: .; j_call: TRBJ2-2; cdr3_nt: TGTGCCAGTAGTATAGACGGGACGCAGGACACCGGGGAGCTGTTTTTT; cdr3_aa: CASSIDGTQDTGELFF
clone_size: .; v_call: TRBV7-9; d_call: .; j_call: TRBJ2-3; cdr3_nt: TGTGCCAGCAGCTCCCGGGACATTCTGACAGATACGCAGTATTTT; cdr3_aa: CASSSRDILTDTQYF
clone_size: .; v_call: TRBV19; d_call: TRBD1; j_call: TRBJ2-7; cdr3_nt: TGTGCCAGTAGCCCGACAGGGTGGGGGGAGCAGTACTTC; cdr3_aa: CASSPTGWGEQYF
clone_size: .; v_call: TRBV2; d_call: .; j_call: TRBJ1-6; cdr3_nt: TGTGCCAGCAGGGAGACAGAAGATTCACCCCTCCACTTT; cdr3_aa: CASRETEDSPLHF
clone_size: .; v_call: TRBV6-6; d_call: .; j_call: TRBJ2-7; cdr3_nt: TGTGCCAGCAGTTACAATCAGGGAGGCGAGCAGTACTTC; cdr3_aa: CASSYNQGGEQYF
clone_size: .; v_call: TRBV5-1; d_call: .; j_call: TRBJ2-5; cdr3_nt: TGCGCCAGCGCCCTGGGTAGGGCTGACGAAGAGACCCAGTACTTC; cdr3_aa: CASALGRADEETQYF
clone_size: .; v_call: TRBV6-1; d_call: .; j_call: TRBJ2-3; cdr3_nt: TGTGCCAGCAGTGAAGCTCATGGACCCGCCGATACGCAGTATTTT; cdr3_aa: CASSEAHGPADTQYF
clone_size: .; v_call: TRBV5-1; d_call: TRBD1; j_call: TRBJ2-1; cdr3_nt: TGCGCCAGCAGCTTGGAAATTTCAGGGGGCGAGCAGTTCTTC; cdr3_aa: CASSLEISGGEQFF
clone_size: .; v_call: TRBV5-1; d_call: TRBD1; j_call: TRBJ1-2; cdr3_nt: TGCGCCAGCAGCAGGGGGCTCGACAGGGCCTCTGGTTCCGGCTACACCTTC; cdr3_aa: CASSRGLDRASGSGYTF
clone_size: .; v_call: TRBV6-5; d_call: .; j_call: TRBJ2-7; cdr3_nt: TGTGCCAGCAGTCAAGCCCCCTCCTACGAGCAGTACTTC; cdr3_aa: CASSQAPSYEQYF
clone_size: .; v_call: TRBV4-1; d_call: .; j_call: TRBJ2-1; cdr3_nt: TGCGCCAGCAGCCAGGTCCTAGTGATCGTCGGTGAGCAGTTCTTC; cdr3_aa: CASSQVLVIVGEQFF
clone_size: few; v_call: TRBV11-2; d_call: TRBD1; j_call: TRBJ2-1; cdr3_nt: TGTGCCAGCAGCATGGGCGTCAGACAGGGGGCCTACAATGAGCAGTTCTTC; cdr3_aa: CASSMGVRQGAYNEQFF
clone_size: .; v_call: TRBV13; d_call: TRBD2; j_call: TRBJ2-3; cdr3_nt: TGTGCCAGCAGCTTAGGTGGGTTAGGCGGGAGGGCCTCAAATACGCAGTATTTT; cdr3_aa: CASSLGGLGGRASNTQYF
clone_size: medium-sized; v_call: TRBV27; d_call: .; j_call: TRBJ2-7; cdr3_nt: .; cdr3_aa: CASSSSTGTYELAGDSYEQYF
clone_size: .; v_call: TRBV5-4; d_call: TRBD1; j_call: TRBJ1-4; cdr3_nt: TGTGCCAGCAGCTTACAGGGGTCGCCTAATGAAAAACTGTTTTTT; cdr3_aa: CASSLQGSPNEKLFF
clone_size: .; v_call: TRBV7-2; d_call: TRBD1; j_call: TRBJ2-5; cdr3_nt: TGTGCCAGCAGCCAACCGGGACAGGGGGTAAGGGAGACCCAGTACTTC; cdr3_aa: CASSQPGQGVRETQYF
clone_size: once; v_call: TRBV7-2; d_call: .; j_call: TRBJ2-7; cdr3_nt: TGTGCCAGCAGCTTATCAACCTTTGAGGAGCAGTACTTC; cdr3_aa: CASSLSTFEEQYF
clone_size: .; v_call: TRBV4-2; d_call: TRBD2; j_call: TRBJ2-7; cdr3_nt: TGTGCCAGCAGCCGAGACTTTAGCGGGGCGACCTACGAGCAGTACTTC; cdr3_aa: CASSRDFSGATYEQYF
clone_size: once; v_call: TRBV5-4; d_call: TRBD2; j_call: TRBJ2-1; cdr3_nt: TGTGCCAGCAGCTTAAATAGCGGGAGCTCCTACAATGAGCAGTTCTTC; cdr3_aa: CASSLNSGSSYNEQFF
clone_size: .; v_call: TRBV28; d_call: .; j_call: TRBJ1-1; cdr3_nt: TGTGCCAGCAGTTTTTGGACGAACACTGAAGCTTTCTTT; cdr3_aa: CASSFWTNTEAFF
clone_size: .; v_call: TRBV6-1; d_call: TRBD1; j_call: TRBJ2-1; cdr3_nt: TGTGCCAGCAGTGAAATGGGGACAGGGGGCAATGAGCAGTTCTTC; cdr3_aa: CASSEMGTGGNEQFF
clone_size: .; v_call: TRBV5-1; d_call: TRBD1; j_call: TRBJ2-2; cdr3_nt: TGCGCCAGCAGCTCCCAACCGACAGGGACCCACGGGGAGCTGTTTTTT; cdr3_aa: CASSSQPTGTHGELFF
clone_size: .; v_call: TRBV9; d_call: TRBD1; j_call: TRBJ2-1; cdr3_nt: TGTGCCAGCAGCATAGAGGGACAGGGTCTCAATGAGCAGTTCTTC; cdr3_aa: CASSIEGQGLNEQFF
clone_size: .; v_call: TRBV7-2; d_call: TRBD2; j_call: TRBJ2-1; cdr3_nt: TGTGCCAGCAGCTTATTAGCGGGGGGGTATTACAATGAGCAGTTCTTC; cdr3_aa: CASSLLAGGYYNEQFF
clone_size: .; v_call: TRBV5-1; d_call: .; j_call: TRBJ1-3; cdr3_nt: TGCGCCAGCAGCTTAGACGGCAGGACTGGAAACACCATATATTTT; cdr3_aa: CASSLDGRTGNTIYF
clone_size: .; v_call: TRBV19; d_call: TRBD1; j_call: TRBJ2-4; cdr3_nt: TGTGCCAGTAGTCCCCTGGACAGGGAGAACATTCAGTACTTC; cdr3_aa: CASSPLDRENIQYF
clone_size: .; v_call: TRBV18; d_call: TRBD1; j_call: TRBJ2-1; cdr3_nt: TGTGCCAGCTCACCACTGACAGGGGGCAATGAGCAGTTCTTC; cdr3_aa: CASSPLTGGNEQFF
clone_size: .; v_call: TRBV2; d_call: .; j_call: TRBJ2-2; cdr3_nt: TGTGCCAGCACTGGGTTGGCGGTTAACACCGGGGAGCTGTTTTTT; cdr3_aa: CASTGLAVNTGELFF
clone_size: .; v_call: TRBV9; d_call: .; j_call: TRBJ2-7; cdr3_nt: TGTGCCAGCAGCCCCGGGCACGGGACCTTCTACGAGCAGTACTTC; cdr3_aa: CASSPGHGTFYEQYF
clone_size: .; v_call: TRBV29-1; d_call: TRBD1; j_call: TRBJ1-2; cdr3_nt: TGCAGCGTCACCCGGGACAGCAGCGGCTACACCTTC; cdr3_aa: CSVTRDSSGYTF
clone_size: .; v_call: TRBV5-1; d_call: .; j_call: TRBJ1-3; cdr3_nt: TGCGCCAGCAAATTGGGTGGCTCTGGAAACACCATATATTTT; cdr3_aa: CASKLGGSGNTIYF
clone_size: few; v_call: TRBV27; d_call: .; j_call: TRBJ2-5; cdr3_nt: TGTGCCAGCTCCCGATTCGGGGGAGAGACCCAGTACTTC; cdr3_aa: CASSRFGGETQYF
clone_size: .; v_call: TRBV13; d_call: .; j_call: TRBJ1-1; cdr3_nt: TGTGCCAGCAGCTTAGACCCAGGGACTTACACTGAAGCTTTCTTT; cdr3_aa: CASSLDPGTYTEAFF
clone_size: .; v_call: TRBV28; d_call: TRBD2; j_call: TRBJ2-1; cdr3_nt: TGTGCCAGCAGTAAACTAGCGGGGGATTACAATGAGCAGTTCTTC; cdr3_aa: CASSKLAGDYNEQFF
clone_size: .; v_call: TRBV5-1; d_call: .; j_call: TRBJ2-3; cdr3_nt: TGCGCCAGCAGCTTCCAGGGCAGCACAGATACGCAGTATTTT; cdr3_aa: CASSFQGSTDTQYF
clone_size: .; v_call: TRBV11-3; d_call: .; j_call: TRBJ2-3; cdr3_nt: TGTGCCAGCAGCTTAGCCAGCGTTATCGGGGATTACACAGATACGCAGTATTTT; cdr3_aa: CASSLASVIGDYTDTQYF
clone_size: once; v_call: TRBV28; d_call: .; j_call: TRBJ2-7; cdr3_nt: TGTGCCAGCAGTCCTCACGGGGACGCTCCCTACGAGCAGTACTTC; cdr3_aa: CASSPHGDAPYEQYF
clone_size: .; v_call: TRBV25-1; d_call: TRBD1; j_call: TRBJ1-5; cdr3_nt: TGTGCCAGCAGTCCACAGGGGGCCAATCAGCCCCAGCATTTT; cdr3_aa: CASSPQGANQPQHF